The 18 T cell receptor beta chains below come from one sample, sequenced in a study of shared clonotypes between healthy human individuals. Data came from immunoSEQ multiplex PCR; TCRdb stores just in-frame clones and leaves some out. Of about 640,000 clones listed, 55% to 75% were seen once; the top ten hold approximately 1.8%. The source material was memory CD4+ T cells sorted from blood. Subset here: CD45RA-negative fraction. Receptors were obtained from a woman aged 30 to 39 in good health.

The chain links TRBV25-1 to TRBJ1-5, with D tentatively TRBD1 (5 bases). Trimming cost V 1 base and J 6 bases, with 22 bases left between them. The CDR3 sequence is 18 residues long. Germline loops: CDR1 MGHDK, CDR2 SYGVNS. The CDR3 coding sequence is TGTGCCAGCAGTGAATTCATTACCGGGGGAGTTTCCATTCAGCCCCAGCATTTT. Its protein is CASSEFITGGVSIQPQHF.

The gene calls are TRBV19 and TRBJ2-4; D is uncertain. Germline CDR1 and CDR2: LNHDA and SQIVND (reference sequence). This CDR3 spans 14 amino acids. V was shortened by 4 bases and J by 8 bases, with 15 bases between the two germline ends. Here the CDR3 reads CASSTTMALYIQYF. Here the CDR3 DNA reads TGTGCCAGTAGTACCACAATGGCCTTATACATTCAGTACTTC.

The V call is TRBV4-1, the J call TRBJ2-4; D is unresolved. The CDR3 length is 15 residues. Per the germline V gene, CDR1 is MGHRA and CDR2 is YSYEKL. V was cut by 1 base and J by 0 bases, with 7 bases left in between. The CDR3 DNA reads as TGCGCCAGCAGCCAAGCGCTTCCAGCCAAAAACATTCAGTACTTC. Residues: CASSQALPAKNIQYF.

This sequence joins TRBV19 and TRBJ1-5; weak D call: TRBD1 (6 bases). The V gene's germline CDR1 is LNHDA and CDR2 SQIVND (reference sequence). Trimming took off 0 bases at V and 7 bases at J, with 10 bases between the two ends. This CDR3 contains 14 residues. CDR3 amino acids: CASSIEDSLQPQHF. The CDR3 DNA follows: TGTGCCAGTAGTATAGAGGACAGCCTGCAGCCCCAGCATTTT.

CDR3: CASSPRQGEKLFF. The CDR3 DNA is TGTGCCAGCAGTCCAAGACAGGGCGAAAAACTGTTTTTT. This rearrangement joins TRBV6-6 to TRBJ1-4; 7 nucleotides agree with TRBD1. Germline V gene data show CDR1 as MNHNY and CDR2 as SVGAGI (reference sequence). The CDR3 is 13 residues long. V dropped 5 bases and J dropped 8; count of bases not matched to a gene: 5.

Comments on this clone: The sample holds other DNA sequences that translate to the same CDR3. As DNA, the CDR3 is TGTGCCAGCAGTGGCGAGTACGAGCAGTACTTC. This sequence encodes CASSGEYEQYF. The chain uses TRBV2 and TRBJ2-7; D uncertain. CDR1 is SNHLY, CDR2 FYNNEI, per germline. V was pared by 4 bases and J by 4 bases, with 5 bases between. The CDR3 has 11 residues.

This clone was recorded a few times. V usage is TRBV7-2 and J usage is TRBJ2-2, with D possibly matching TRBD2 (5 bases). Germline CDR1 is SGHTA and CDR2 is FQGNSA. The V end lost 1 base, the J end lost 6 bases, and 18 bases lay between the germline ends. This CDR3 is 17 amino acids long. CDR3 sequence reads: CASSLVFSGGLPGELFF. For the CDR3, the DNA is TGTGCCAGCAGCTTAGTGTTTTCGGGCGGGCTCCCCGGGGAGCTGTTTTTT.

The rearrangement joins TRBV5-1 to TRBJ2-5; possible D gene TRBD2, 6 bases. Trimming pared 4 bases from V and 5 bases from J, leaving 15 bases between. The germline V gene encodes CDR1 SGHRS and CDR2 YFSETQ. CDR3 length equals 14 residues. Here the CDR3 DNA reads TGCGCCAGCAGCGGAGGGACGGCGGGGGAGACCCAGTACTTC. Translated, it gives CASSGGTAGETQYF.

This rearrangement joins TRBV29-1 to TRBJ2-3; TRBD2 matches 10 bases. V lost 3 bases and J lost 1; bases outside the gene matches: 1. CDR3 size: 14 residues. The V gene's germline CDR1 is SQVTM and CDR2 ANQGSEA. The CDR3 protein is CSVEGTSGTDTQYF. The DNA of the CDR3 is TGCAGCGTTGAGGGGACTAGCGGCACAGATACGCAGTATTTT.

CDR3 in DNA: TGTGCCAGCAGTGAACTTTCCGGGGATCGAGAAAAACTGTTTTTT. Translated, it gives CASSELSGDREKLFF. V gene TRBV25-1 combines with J gene TRBJ1-4; D remains unclear. The germline gives CDR1 MGHDK, CDR2 SYGVNS. The ends were cut back, 2 bases at V and 8 bases at J, with 15 bases in the middle. The CDR3 totals 15 residues.

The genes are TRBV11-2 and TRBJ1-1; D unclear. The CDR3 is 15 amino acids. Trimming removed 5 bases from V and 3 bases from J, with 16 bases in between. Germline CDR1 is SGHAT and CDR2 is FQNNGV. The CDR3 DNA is TGTGCCAGCAGCCCGTCGGAAGTTCACTACACTGAAGCTTTCTTT. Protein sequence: CASSPSEVHYTEAFF.

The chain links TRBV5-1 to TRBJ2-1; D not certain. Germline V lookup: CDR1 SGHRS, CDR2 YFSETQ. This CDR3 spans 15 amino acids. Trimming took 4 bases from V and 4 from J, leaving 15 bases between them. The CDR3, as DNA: TGCGCCAGCAGCCGTGACTCACTCCTGTACAATGAGCAGTTCTTC. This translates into CASSRDSLLYNEQFF.

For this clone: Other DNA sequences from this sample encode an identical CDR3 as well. The CDR3 is CASSPGGNEKLFF. As DNA, the CDR3 is TGTGCCAGCTCCCCCGGGGGCAACGAAAAACTGTTTTTT. The rearrangement links TRBV18 to TRBJ1-4, with TRBD1 as a possible D gene (6 bases). In germline, CDR1 is KGHSH, CDR2 LQKENI. CDR3 size: 13 residues. The ends were cut back, 6 bases at V and 8 bases at J, with 13 bases in the middle.

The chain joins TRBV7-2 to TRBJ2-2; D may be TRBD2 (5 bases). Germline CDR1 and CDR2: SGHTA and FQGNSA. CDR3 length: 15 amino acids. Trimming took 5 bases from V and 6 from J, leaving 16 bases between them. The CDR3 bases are TGTGCCAGCAGCCCAGTGGCTAGCCGTCCCGGGGAGCTGTTTTTT. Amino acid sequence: CASSPVASRPGELFF.

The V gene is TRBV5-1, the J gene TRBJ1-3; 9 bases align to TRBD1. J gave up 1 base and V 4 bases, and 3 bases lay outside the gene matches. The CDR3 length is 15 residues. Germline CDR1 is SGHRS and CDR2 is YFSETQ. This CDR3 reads CASSRQGESGNTIYF. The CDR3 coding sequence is TGCGCCAGCAGCAGACAGGGGGAGTCTGGAAACACCATATATTTT.

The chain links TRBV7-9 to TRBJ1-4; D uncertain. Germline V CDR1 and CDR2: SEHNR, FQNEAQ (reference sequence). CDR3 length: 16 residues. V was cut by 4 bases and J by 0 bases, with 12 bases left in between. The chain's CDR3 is CASSYGTSATNEKLFF. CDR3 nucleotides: TGTGCCAGCAGCTATGGAACCTCCGCAACTAATGAAAAACTGTTTTTT.

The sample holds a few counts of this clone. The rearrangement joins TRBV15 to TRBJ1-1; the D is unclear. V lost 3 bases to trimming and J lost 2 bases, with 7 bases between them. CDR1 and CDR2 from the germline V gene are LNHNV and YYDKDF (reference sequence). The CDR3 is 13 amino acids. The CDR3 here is CATSSALNTEAFF. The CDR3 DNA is TGTGCCACCAGCAGTGCCCTCAACACTGAAGCTTTCTTT.

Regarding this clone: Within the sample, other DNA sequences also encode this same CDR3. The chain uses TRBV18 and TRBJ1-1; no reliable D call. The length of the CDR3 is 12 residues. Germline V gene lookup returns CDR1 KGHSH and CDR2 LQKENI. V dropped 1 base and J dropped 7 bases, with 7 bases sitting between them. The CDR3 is CASSPQGLEAFF. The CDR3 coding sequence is TGTGCCAGCTCACCACAGGGTCTTGAAGCTTTCTTT.